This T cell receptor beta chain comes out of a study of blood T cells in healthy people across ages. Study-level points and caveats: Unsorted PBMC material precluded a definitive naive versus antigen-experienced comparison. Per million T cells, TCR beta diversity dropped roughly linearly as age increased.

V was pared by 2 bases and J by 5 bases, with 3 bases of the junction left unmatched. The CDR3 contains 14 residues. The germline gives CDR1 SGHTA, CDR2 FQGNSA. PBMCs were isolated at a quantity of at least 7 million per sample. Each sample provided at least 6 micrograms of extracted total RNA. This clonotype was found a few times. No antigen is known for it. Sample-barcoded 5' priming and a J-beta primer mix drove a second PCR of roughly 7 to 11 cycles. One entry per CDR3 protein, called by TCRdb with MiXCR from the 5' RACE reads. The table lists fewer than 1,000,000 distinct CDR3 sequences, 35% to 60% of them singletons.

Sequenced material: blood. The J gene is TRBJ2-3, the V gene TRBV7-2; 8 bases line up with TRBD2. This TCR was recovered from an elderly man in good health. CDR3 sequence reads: CASSLHSGRDTQYF. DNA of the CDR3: TGTGCCAGCAGCTTACACAGCGGGAGAGATACGCAGTATTTT. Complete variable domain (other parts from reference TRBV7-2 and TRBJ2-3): GAGVSQSPSNKVTEKGKDVELRCDPISGHTALYWYRQSLGQGLEFLIYFQGNSAPDKSGLPSDRFSAERTGGSVSTLTIQRTQQEDSAVYLCASSLHSGRDTQYFGPGTRLTVL.